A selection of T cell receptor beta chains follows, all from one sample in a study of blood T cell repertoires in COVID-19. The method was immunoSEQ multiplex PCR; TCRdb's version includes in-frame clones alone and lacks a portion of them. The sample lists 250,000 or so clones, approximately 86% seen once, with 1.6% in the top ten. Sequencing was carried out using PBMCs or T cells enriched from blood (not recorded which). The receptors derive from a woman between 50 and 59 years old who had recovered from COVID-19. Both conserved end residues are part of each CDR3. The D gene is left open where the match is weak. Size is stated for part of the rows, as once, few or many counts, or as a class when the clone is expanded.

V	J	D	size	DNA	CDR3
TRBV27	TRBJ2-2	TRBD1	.	TGTGCCAGCAGTTCGCCGTCGACAGGGATGGGGACCGGGGAGCTGTTTTTT	CASSSPSTGMGTGELFF
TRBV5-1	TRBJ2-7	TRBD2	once	TGCGCCAGCAGCTTGGGCTCTAGCGGAGTGGTTTTCTACGAGCAGTACTTC	CASSLGSSGVVFYEQYF
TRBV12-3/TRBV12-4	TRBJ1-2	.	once	TGTGCCAGCAGGCACAGTATCTATGGCTACACCTTC	CASRHSIYGYTF
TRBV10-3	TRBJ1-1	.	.	TGTGCCATCAAGCGACAGATACACACTGAAGCTTTCTTT	CAIKRQIHTEAFF
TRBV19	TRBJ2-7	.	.	TGTGCCAGTAGTGTAGGAAGGAGCGGCGAGCAGTACTTC	CASSVGRSGEQYF
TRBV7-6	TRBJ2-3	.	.	TGTGCCAGCAGCCCGCGGGGTAGCGGCACAGATACGCAGTATTTT	CASSPRGSGTDTQYF
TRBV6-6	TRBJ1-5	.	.	TGTGCCAGCAGTCTCAGGGGTAATAGCAATCAGCCCCAGCATTTT	CASSLRGNSNQPQHF
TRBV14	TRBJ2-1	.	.	TGTGCCAGCAGCCAATTCCTGGGTCCTAGGAATGAGCAGTTCTTC	CASSQFLGPRNEQFF
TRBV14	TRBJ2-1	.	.	TGTGCCAGCAGCCAAACAGCATACAATGAGCAGTTCTTC	CASSQTAYNEQFF
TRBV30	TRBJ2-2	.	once	TGTGCCTGGAGTGTTAATGGGGGACTCACCGGGGAGCTGTTTTTT	CAWSVNGGLTGELFF
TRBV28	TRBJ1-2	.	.	TGTGCCAGCAGTCGGGCCGGGGAAAGCTATGGCTACACCTTC	CASSRAGESYGYTF
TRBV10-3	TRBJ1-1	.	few	TGTGCCGCGAGGAACGGATTGAACACTGAAGCTTTCTTT	CAARNGLNTEAFF
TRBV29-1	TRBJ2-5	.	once	TGCAGCGTTGTGAGACAACAAGAGACCCAGTACTTC	CSVVRQQETQYF
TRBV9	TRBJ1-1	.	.	TGTGCCAGCAGCGTATCCGGGAGCACTGAAGCTTTCTTT	CASSVSGSTEAFF
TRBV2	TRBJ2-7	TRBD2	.	TGTGCCAGCAGTCCGGGACTAGATAGCGAGCAGTACTTC	CASSPGLDSEQYF
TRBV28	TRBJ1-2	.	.	TGTGCCAGCAGTTCCCGGACAGCCAGCTATGGCTACACCTTC	CASSSRTASYGYTF
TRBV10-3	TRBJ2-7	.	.	TGTGCCATCAGTCAACAGGGTTTAAGCAACCGCGAGCAGTACTTC	CAISQQGLSNREQYF
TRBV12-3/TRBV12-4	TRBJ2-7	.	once	TGTGCCAGCAGAACGACAGGCTCTGAGCAGTACTTC	CASRTTGSEQYF
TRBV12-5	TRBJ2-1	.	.	TGTGCTAGTGGTTTCGGGGAGCAGTTCTTC	CASGFGEQFF
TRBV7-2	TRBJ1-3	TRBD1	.	TGTGCCAGCAGCTTAGCCGGGACAGTGAACACCATATATTTT	CASSLAGTVNTIYF
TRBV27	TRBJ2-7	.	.	TGTGCCAGCAGTTTCCTTATAGGGGGGCGGGAGAACCACGAGCAGTACTTC	CASSFLIGGRENHEQYF
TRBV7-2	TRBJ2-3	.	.	TGTGCCAGCAGGGAGATAGCTGTCACAGATACGCAGTATTTT	CASREIAVTDTQYF
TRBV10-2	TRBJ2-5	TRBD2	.	TGCGCCAGCAGGGACCCGGGACTAGCGGAAGAGACCCAGTACTTC	CASRDPGLAEETQYF
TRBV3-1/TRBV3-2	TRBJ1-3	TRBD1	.	TGTGCCAGCAGCCCCCGGGGACAGTTAAACACCATATATTTT	CASSPRGQLNTIYF
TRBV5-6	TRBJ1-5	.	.	TGTGCCAGCAGCTTGAGTTGGGACAAGGATCAGCCCCAGCATTTT	CASSLSWDKDQPQHF
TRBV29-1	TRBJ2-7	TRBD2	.	TGCAGCGTTATTATTATAGCGGGGGGCCACGAGCAGTACTTC	CSVIIIAGGHEQYF
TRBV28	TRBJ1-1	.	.	TGTGCCAGCAGCCGTAATAGCATCCCTGAAGCTTTCTTT	CASSRNSIPEAFF